The subject of this entry is one TCR beta chain. The target antigen is unknown. The primer mix had 60 Vbeta and 13 Jbeta primers. TCRdb's copy holds only in-frame clones and misses some; the assay was immunoSEQ multiplex PCR. In the table there are about 88,000 clones, about 90% of which are singletons. This sample stems from a study of cytomegalovirus exposure and HLA in healthy donors. Whole-study findings and limits: An analysis that came later showed most CMV-associated TCR beta chains appearing HLA-restricted. Later, TCR association rates were found to vary by HLA locus, highest for DRB1 and lowest for HLA-C.

The CDR3 spans 15 residues. In germline, CDR1 is SGHAT, CDR2 FQNNGV. V was cut by 1 base and J by 2 bases, with 12 bases left in between. Donors sampled were nominally healthy, though unrecorded immune exposures were likely. This sequence was found in a man between 18 and 29 years old in good health and CMV-seronegative. Sequenced material: PBMCs. The chain couples TRBV11-2 to TRBJ2-7; a weak D match, TRBD2 (6 bases). The CDR3 sequence: CASSLAGTAAYEQYF. The CDR3 region has the DNA TGTGCCAGCAGCTTAGCCGGGACTGCGGCCTACGAGCAGTACTTC.